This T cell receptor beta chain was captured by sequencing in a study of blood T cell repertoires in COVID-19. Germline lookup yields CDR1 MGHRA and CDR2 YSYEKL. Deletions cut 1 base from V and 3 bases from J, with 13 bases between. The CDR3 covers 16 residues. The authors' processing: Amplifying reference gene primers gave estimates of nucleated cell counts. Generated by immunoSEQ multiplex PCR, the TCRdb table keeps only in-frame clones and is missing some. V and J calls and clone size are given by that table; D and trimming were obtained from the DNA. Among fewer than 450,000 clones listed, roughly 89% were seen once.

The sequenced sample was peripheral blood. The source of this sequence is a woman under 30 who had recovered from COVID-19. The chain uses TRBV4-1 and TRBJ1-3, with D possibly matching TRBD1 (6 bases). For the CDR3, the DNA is TGCGCCAGCAGCCAAGCCCCCCACAGGGATGGAAACACCATATATTTT. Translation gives CASSQAPHRDGNTIYF.